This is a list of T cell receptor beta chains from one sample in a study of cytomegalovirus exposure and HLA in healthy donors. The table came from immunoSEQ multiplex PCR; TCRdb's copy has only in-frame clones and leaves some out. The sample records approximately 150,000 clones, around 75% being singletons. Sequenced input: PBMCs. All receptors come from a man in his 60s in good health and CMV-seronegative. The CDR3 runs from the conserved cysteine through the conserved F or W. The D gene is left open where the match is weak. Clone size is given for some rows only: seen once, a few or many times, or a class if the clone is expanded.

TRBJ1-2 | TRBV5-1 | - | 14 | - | TGCGCCAGCAGCTTGGGGGACAAGGAATATGGCTACACCTTC | CASSLGDKEYGYTF
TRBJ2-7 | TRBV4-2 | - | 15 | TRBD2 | TGTGCCAGCAGCCAAGATCTAGCGGGAGCCTACGAGCAGTACTTC | CASSQDLAGAYEQYF
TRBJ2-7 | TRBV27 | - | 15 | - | TGTGCCAGCAGTCGCCGACAGGCCCTGTCCTACGAGCAGTACTTC | CASSRRQALSYEQYF
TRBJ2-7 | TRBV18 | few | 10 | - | TGTGCCAGCTCACACAACGAGCAGTACTTC | CASSHNEQYF
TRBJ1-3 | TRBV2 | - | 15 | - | TGTGCCAGCAGTGGTCAGGTCCAGTCTGGAAACACCATATATTTT | CASSGQVQSGNTIYF
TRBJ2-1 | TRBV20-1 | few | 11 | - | TGCAGTGTACAGGCCTACAATGAGCAGTTCTTC | CSVQAYNEQFF
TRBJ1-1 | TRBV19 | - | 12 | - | TGTGCCAGTAGTACTCGGTACACTGAAGCTTTCTTT | CASSTRYTEAFF
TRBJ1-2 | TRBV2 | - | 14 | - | TGTGCCAGCAGTGAGTCTCACACCTCTTATGGCTACACCTTC | CASSESHTSYGYTF
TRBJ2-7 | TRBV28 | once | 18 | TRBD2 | TGTGCCAGCACTCTCGGAGGGGAACCTAGCGGAAAAAACTACGAGCAGTACTTC | CASTLGGEPSGKNYEQYF
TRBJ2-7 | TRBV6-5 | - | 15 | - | TGTGCCAGCAGACCCGGCCCCAGCGACCGGTACGAGCAGTACTTC | CASRPGPSDRYEQYF
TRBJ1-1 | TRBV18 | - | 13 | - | TGTGCCAGCTCACCTTACAGGGACGATGAAGCTTTCTTT | CASSPYRDDEAFF
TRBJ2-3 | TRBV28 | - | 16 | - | TGTGCCAGCAGTTTAGTTCCGGAGCCTAGCACAGATACGCAGTATTTT | CASSLVPEPSTDTQYF
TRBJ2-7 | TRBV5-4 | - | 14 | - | TGTGCCAGCAGCTCGGACAGCCTCTCCTACGAGCAGTACTTC | CASSSDSLSYEQYF
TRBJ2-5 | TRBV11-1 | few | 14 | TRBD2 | TGTGCCAGCAGCCTTGGCGGGGGGGAAGAGACCCAGTACTTC | CASSLGGGEETQYF
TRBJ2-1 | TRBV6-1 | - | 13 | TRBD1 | TGTGCCAGCAGTGAAGCGCAGGGACAGGTTGAGATCTTC | CASSEAQGQVEIF
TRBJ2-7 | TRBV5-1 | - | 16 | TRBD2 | TGCGCCAGCAGCCCATCGTCCGGGACTAGCTCGGGCGAGCAGTACTTC | CASSPSSGTSSGEQYF
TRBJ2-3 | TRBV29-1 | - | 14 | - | TGCAGCGTTGGGGCTAGCGTGAGGGCAGATACGCAGTATTTT | CSVGASVRADTQYF
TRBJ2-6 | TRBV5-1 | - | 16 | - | TGCGCCAGCAGCGTTGGACAATACTCTGGGGCCAACGTCCTGACTTTC | CASSVGQYSGANVLTF
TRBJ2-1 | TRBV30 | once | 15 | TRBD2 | TGTGCCTGGAGTGGGGCTAGCGGGAGAGTCTATGAGCAGTTCTTC | CAWSGASGRVYEQFF
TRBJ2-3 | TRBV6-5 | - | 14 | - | TGTGCCAGCAGTCCCGGGAGCACCACAGATACGCAGTATTTT | CASSPGSTTDTQYF
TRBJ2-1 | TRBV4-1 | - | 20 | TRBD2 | TGCGCCAGCAGCCAAGATAGGGGACTAGCGGGAGAATCCAGGGATAATGAGCAGTTCTTC | CASSQDRGLAGESRDNEQFF
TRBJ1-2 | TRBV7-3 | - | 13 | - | TGTGCCAGCAGCAATCCTGAGAGATATGGCTACACCTTC | CASSNPERYGYTF
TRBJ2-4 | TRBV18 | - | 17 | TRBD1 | TGTGCCAGCTCACCTTTAGGACAGGGTAGCGGCAAAAACATTCAGTACTTC | CASSPLGQGSGKNIQYF
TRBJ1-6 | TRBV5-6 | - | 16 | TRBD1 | TGTGCCAGCAGCCCCAGGGACAGGCCCTATAATTCACCCCTCCACTTT | CASSPRDRPYNSPLHF
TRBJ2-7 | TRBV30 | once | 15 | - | TGTGCCTGGAGTGTAGGGGACACAGACCCCTACGAGCAGTACTTC | CAWSVGDTDPYEQYF
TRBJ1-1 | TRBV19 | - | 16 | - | TGTGCCAGTAGTATACCGGGTGGGTGGCAGAACACTGAAGCTTTCTTT | CASSIPGGWQNTEAFF
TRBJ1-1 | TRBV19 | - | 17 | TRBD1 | TGTGCCAGTAGTGTCGACTCCGGGACAGGGATGAACACTGAAGCTTTCTTT | CASSVDSGTGMNTEAFF
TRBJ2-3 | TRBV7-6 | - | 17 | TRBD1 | TGTGCCAGCAGCCATATACAGGGGCGCTCCCGGACAGATACGCAGTATTTT | CASSHIQGRSRTDTQYF
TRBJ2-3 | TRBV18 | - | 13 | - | TGTGCCAGCTCACTTGGGGCTGCAGATACGCAGTATTTT | CASSLGAADTQYF
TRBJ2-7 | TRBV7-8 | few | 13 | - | TGTGCCAGCAGCTTAGCCGGGACATACGAGCAGTACTTC | CASSLAGTYEQYF
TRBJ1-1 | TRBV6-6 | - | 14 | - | TGTGCCAGCAGGACCCCCCGGGGAAGCACTGAAGCTTTCTTT | CASRTPRGSTEAFF
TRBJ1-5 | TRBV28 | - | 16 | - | TGTGCCAGCAGTTTAGGGACAATAACCCTCAATCAGCCCCAGCATTTT | CASSLGTITLNQPQHF
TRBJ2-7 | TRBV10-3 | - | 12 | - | TGTGCCATCAGTTTAAACAGGGACGAGCAGTACTTC | CAISLNRDEQYF
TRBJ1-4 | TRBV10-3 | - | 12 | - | TGTGCCATCAGTGAGCAGGGGAGCAAACTGTTTTTT | CAISEQGSKLFF
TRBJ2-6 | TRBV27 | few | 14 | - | TGTGCCTGGTCAGCGGTCTCTGGGGCCAACGTCCTGACTTTC | CAWSAVSGANVLTF
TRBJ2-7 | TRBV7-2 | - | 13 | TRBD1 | TGTGCCAGCAGCACAGGACAGGGGGACGAGCAGTACTTC | CASSTGQGDEQYF
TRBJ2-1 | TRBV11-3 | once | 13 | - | TGTGCCAGCAGCTTAATGACAGACAATGAGCAGTTCTTC | CASSLMTDNEQFF
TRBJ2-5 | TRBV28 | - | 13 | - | TGTGCCATAAGAGGGAGCGCCCAAGAGACCCAGTACTTC | CAIRGSAQETQYF
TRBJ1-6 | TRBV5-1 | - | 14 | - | TGCGCCAGCAGCTTGCTGGACAGAAATTCACCCCTCCACTTT | CASSLLDRNSPLHF
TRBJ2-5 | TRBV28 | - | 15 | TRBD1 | TGTGCCAGCAGTTTCCCCGGACAGGGCCAAGAGACCCAGTACTTC | CASSFPGQGQETQYF
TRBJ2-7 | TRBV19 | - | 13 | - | TGTGCCAGTAGTATAGGGGGCCAATACGAGCAGTACTTC | CASSIGGQYEQYF
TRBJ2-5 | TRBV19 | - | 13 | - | TGTGCCAGTAGTGCGACTAGTCGGGAGACCCAGTACTTC | CASSATSRETQYF
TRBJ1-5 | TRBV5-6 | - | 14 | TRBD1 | TGTGCCAGCAGCCGCGGGACAGCCAATCAGCCCCAGCATTTT | CASSRGTANQPQHF
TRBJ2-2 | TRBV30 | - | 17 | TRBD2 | TGTGCCTGGAGCCTAGGGACTAGCGGGGCGGGTACCGGGGAGCTGTTTTTT | CAWSLGTSGAGTGELFF
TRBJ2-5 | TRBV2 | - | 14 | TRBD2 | TGTGCCAGCAGTTCTGAGCGGGAATGGGAGACCCAGTACTTC | CASSSEREWETQYF
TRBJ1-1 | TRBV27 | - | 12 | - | TGTGCCAGCGGAGGGGTGGGCACTGAAGCTTTCTTT | CASGGVGTEAFF
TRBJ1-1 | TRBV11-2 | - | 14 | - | TGTGCCAGCTTGCCCCCCGCGTCGAACACTGAAGCTTTCTTT | CASLPPASNTEAFF